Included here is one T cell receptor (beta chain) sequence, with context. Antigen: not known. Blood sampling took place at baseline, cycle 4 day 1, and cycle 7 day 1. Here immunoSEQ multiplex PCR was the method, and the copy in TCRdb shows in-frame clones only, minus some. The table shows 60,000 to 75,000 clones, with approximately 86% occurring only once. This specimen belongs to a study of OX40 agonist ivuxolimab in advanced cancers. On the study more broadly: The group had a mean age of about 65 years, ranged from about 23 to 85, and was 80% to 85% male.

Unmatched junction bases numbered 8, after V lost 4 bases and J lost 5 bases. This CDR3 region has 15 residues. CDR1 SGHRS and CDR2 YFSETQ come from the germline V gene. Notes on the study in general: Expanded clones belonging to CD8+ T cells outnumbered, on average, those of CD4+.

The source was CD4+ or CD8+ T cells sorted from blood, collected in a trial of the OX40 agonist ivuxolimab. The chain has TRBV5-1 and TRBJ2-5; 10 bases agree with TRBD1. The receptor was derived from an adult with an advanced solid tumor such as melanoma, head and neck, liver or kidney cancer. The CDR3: CASSEGTGVWETQYF. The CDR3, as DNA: TGCGCCAGCAGCGAAGGGACAGGGGTATGGGAGACCCAGTACTTC.